The rows below give T cell receptor beta chains drawn from one sample of a study of beta chain features in type 1 diabetes. Clones were read by immunoSEQ multiplex PCR, and TCRdb kept only the in-frame ones, dropping some. Of about 250,000 clones listed, about 14% are singletons. Sequencing used naive CD4+ T cells from blood. Receptor source: a woman between 40 and 50 years old in good health. CDR3s include the opening cysteine and the closing phenylalanine or tryptophan. The order of the fields is clone size, D gene, V gene, J gene, CDR3 DNA, CDR3 protein. The D gene is left open where the match is weak. Clone size is given for some rows only: seen once, a few or many times, or a class if the clone is expanded.

abundance: few; d_gene: .; v_gene: TRBV5-4; j_gene: TRBJ2-3; CDR3nt: TGTGCCAGCAGCTTTGCAGTGACTAGCACAGATACGCAGTATTTT; CDR3aa: CASSFAVTSTDTQYF
abundance: few; d_gene: TRBD2; v_gene: TRBV27; j_gene: TRBJ2-3; CDR3nt: TGTGCCAGCAGTTCCCTAGCGGGGGGCCGGGATACGCAGTATTTT; CDR3aa: CASSSLAGGRDTQYF
abundance: .; d_gene: .; v_gene: TRBV5-1; j_gene: TRBJ1-5; CDR3nt: TGCGCCAGCAGCTTGAGTCCGGGAGATCAGCCCCAGCATTTT; CDR3aa: CASSLSPGDQPQHF
abundance: .; d_gene: .; v_gene: TRBV9; j_gene: TRBJ2-1; CDR3nt: TGTGCCAGCAGCGTAGATGGCATTACATACAATGAGCAGTTCTTC; CDR3aa: CASSVDGITYNEQFF
abundance: .; d_gene: TRBD1; v_gene: TRBV5-1; j_gene: TRBJ2-7; CDR3nt: TGCGCCAGCAGTCTACTCCTATCGGGACAGGGAGTGGGGGCGTCTTACGAGCAGTACTTC; CDR3aa: CASSLLLSGQGVGASYEQYF
abundance: few; d_gene: TRBD2; v_gene: TRBV7-9; j_gene: TRBJ2-5; CDR3nt: TGTGCCAGCAGCCCTAGCGGGGGGTTCCAAGAGACCCAGTACTTC; CDR3aa: CASSPSGGFQETQYF
abundance: .; d_gene: TRBD1; v_gene: TRBV18; j_gene: TRBJ1-6; CDR3nt: TGTGCCAGCTCACCGATGACAGGGGACAATTCACCCCTCCACTTT; CDR3aa: CASSPMTGDNSPLHF
abundance: many; d_gene: .; v_gene: TRBV9; j_gene: TRBJ1-2; CDR3nt: TGTGCCAGCAGCCTTCGGTCCCAGGGGAACTATGGCTACACCTTC; CDR3aa: CASSLRSQGNYGYTF
abundance: .; d_gene: .; v_gene: TRBV13; j_gene: TRBJ2-1; CDR3nt: TGTGCCAGCAGCCCCCCGAACGGCGGGCAGTTCTTC; CDR3aa: CASSPPNGGQFF
abundance: few; d_gene: TRBD2; v_gene: TRBV7-2; j_gene: TRBJ2-5; CDR3nt: TGTGCCAGCAGCTATACCGGGACTAGCGGGGGACAAGAGACCCAGTACTTC; CDR3aa: CASSYTGTSGGQETQYF
abundance: .; d_gene: .; v_gene: TRBV5-4; j_gene: TRBJ2-7; CDR3nt: TGTGCCAGCAGCTTGGCAGGGGGAGGCTACGAGCAGTACTTC; CDR3aa: CASSLAGGGYEQYF
abundance: .; d_gene: .; v_gene: TRBV9; j_gene: TRBJ1-3; CDR3nt: TGTGCCAGCAGCGTAGATCCAGGGTCCTCTGGAAACACCATATATTTT; CDR3aa: CASSVDPGSSGNTIYF
abundance: few; d_gene: TRBD1; v_gene: TRBV5-1; j_gene: TRBJ1-1; CDR3nt: TGCGCCAGCAGCTCTGGGACAGGGGGCCTCGGAGCTTTCTTT; CDR3aa: CASSSGTGGLGAFF
abundance: few; d_gene: .; v_gene: TRBV5-4; j_gene: TRBJ2-2; CDR3nt: TGTGCCAGCAGCTTCTACGGGGAGCTGTTTTTT; CDR3aa: CASSFYGELFF
abundance: .; d_gene: TRBD1; v_gene: TRBV2; j_gene: TRBJ2-1; CDR3nt: TGTGCCAGTACAGGGGGCGGTGAGCAGTTCTTC; CDR3aa: CASTGGGEQFF
abundance: .; d_gene: TRBD2; v_gene: TRBV4-2; j_gene: TRBJ2-3; CDR3nt: TGTGCCAGCAGCCAAAGGACTAGCGGGGGGTCTAGCACAGATACGCAGTATTTT; CDR3aa: CASSQRTSGGSSTDTQYF
abundance: .; d_gene: TRBD1; v_gene: TRBV18; j_gene: TRBJ2-2; CDR3nt: TGTGCCAGCTCACCAGGAGACAGGGACACCGGGGAGCTGTTTTTT; CDR3aa: CASSPGDRDTGELFF
abundance: .; d_gene: .; v_gene: TRBV7-8; j_gene: TRBJ2-7; CDR3nt: TGTGCCAGCAGCTTGACACAATTTGGGGAGCAGTACTTC; CDR3aa: CASSLTQFGEQYF
abundance: .; d_gene: TRBD1; v_gene: TRBV19; j_gene: TRBJ1-2; CDR3nt: TGTGCCAGTAGTATTCAGGGACAGGGTTTGAATGGCTACACCTTC; CDR3aa: CASSIQGQGLNGYTF
abundance: few; d_gene: .; v_gene: TRBV2; j_gene: TRBJ1-2; CDR3nt: TGTGCCAGCAGCGTAGGACAGTTAAACTATGGCTACACCTTC; CDR3aa: CASSVGQLNYGYTF